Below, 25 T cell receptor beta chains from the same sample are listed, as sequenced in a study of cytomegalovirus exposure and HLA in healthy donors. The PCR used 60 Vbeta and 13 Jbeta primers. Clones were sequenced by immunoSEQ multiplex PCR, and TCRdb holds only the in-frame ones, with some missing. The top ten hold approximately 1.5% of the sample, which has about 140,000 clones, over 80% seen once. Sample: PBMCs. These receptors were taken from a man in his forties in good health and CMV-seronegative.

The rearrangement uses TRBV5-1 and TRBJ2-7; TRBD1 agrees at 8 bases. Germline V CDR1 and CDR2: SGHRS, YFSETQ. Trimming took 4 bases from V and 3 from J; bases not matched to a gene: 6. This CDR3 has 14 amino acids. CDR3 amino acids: CASSRTGGSYEQYF. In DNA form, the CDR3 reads TGCGCCAGCAGCCGCACAGGGGGTAGCTACGAGCAGTACTTC.

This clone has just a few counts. The CDR3 nucleotides read TGCGCCAGCAGCCAAGGTAGCTCTAGCTCCTATAATTCACCCCTCCACTTT. This translates into CASSQGSSSSYNSPLHF. The rearrangement joins TRBV4-1 to TRBJ1-6; D call uncertain. Germline CDR1 reads MGHRA; CDR2 reads YSYEKL. Between the trimmed V and J ends, which lost 1 base and 0 bases, there was a span of 10 bases. The CDR3 loop spans 17 amino acids.

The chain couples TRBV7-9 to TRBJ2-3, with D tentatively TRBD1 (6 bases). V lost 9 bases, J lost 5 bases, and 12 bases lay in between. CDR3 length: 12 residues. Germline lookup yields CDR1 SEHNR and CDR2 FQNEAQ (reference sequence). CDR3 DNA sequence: TGTGCCAGTAATACAGGGAAAGATACGCAGTATTTT. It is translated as CASNTGKDTQYF. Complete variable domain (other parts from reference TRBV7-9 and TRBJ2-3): DTGVSQNPRHKITKRGQNVTFRCDPISEHNRLYWYRQTLGQGPEFLTYFQNEAQLEKSRLLSDRFSAERPKGSFSTLEIQRTEQGDSAMYLCASNTGKDTQYFGPGTRLTVL.

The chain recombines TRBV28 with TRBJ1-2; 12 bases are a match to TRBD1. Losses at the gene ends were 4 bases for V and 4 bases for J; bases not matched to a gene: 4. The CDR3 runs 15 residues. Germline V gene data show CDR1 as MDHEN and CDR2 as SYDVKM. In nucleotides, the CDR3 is TGTGCCAGCAGTTCGGGACAGGGGGCTCGCTATGGCTACACCTTC. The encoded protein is CASSSGQGARYGYTF.

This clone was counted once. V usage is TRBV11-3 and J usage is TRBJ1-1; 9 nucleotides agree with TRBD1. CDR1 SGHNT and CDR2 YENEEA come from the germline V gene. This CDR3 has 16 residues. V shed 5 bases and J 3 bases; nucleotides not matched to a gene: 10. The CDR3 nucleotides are TGTGCCAGCAGCAAGGGACAGGGCCTCGGGGACACTGAAGCTTTCTTT. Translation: CASSKGQGLGDTEAFF. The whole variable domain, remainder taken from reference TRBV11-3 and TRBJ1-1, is EAGVVQSPRYKIIEKKQPVAFWCNPISGHNTLYWYLQNLGQGPELLIRYENEEAVDDSQLPKDRFSAERLKGVDSTLKIQPAELGDSAVYLCASSKGQGLGDTEAFFGQGTRLTVV.

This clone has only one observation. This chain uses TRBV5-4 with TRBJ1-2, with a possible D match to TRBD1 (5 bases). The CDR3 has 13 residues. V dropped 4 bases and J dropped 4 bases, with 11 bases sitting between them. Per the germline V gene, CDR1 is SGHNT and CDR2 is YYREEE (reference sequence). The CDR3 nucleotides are TGTGCCAGCAGCCCGGGGGTGACCTATGGCTACACCTTC. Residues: CASSPGVTYGYTF. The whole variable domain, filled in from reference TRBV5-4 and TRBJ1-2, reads ETGVTQSPTHLIKTRGQQVTLRCSSQSGHNTVSWYQQALGQGPQFIFQYYREEENGRGNFPPRFSGLQFPNYSSELNVNALELDDSALYLCASSPGVTYGYTFGSGTRLTVV.

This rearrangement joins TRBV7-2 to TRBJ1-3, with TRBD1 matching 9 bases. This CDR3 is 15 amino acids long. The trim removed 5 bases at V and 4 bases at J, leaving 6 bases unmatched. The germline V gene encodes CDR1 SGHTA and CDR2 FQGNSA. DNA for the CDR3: TGTGCCAGCAGCCCCAGGACAGGGGCAGGAAACACCATATATTTT. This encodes CASSPRTGAGNTIYF.

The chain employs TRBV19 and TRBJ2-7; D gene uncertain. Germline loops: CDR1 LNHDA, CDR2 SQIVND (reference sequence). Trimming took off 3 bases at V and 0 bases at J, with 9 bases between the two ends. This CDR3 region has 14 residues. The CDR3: CASSMKPYSYEQYF. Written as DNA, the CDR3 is TGTGCCAGTAGTATGAAACCCTACTCCTACGAGCAGTACTTC. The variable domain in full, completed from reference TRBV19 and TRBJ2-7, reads DGGITQSPKYLFRKEGQNVTLSCEQNLNHDAMYWYRQDPGQGLRLIYYSQIVNDFQKGDIAEGYSVSREKKESFPLTVTSAQKNPTAFYLCASSMKPYSYEQYFGPGTRLTVT.

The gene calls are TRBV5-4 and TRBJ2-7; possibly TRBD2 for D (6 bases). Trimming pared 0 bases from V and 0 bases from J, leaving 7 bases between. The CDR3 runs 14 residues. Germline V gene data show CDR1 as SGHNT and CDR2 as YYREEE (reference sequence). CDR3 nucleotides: TGTGCCAGCAGCTTGGGGGACTCCTCCTACGAGCAGTACTTC. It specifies CASSLGDSSYEQYF.

The DNA for the CDR3 is TGCAGTGCTAGAGAAATAAAATGCACCTTC. It yields the protein CSAREIKCTF. The chain recombines TRBV20-1 with TRBJ1-2; D is ambiguous. CDR1 is DFQATT and CDR2 is SNEGSKA in the germline V gene (reference sequence). The germline V and J ends were trimmed by 0 bases and 13 bases, with 9 bases remaining between them. The CDR3 is made up of 10 amino acids.

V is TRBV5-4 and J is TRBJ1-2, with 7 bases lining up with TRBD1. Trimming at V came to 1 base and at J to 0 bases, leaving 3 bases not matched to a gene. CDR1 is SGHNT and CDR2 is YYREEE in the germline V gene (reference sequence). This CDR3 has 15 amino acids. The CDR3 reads CASSLTGVANYGYTF. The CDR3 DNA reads TGTGCCAGCAGCTTGACAGGGGTAGCTAACTATGGCTACACCTTC.

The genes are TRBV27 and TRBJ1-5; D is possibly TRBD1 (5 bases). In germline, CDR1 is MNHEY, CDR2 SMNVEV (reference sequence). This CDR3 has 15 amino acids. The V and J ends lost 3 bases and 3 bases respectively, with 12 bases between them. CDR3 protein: CASSFRAAVNQPQHF. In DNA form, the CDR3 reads TGTGCCAGCAGTTTCAGGGCGGCAGTCAATCAGCCCCAGCATTTT.

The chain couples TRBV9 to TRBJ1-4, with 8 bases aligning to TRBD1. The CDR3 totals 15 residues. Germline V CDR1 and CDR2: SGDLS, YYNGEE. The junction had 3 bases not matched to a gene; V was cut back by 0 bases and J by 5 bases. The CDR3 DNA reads TGTGCCAGCAGCGTAGGCGACAGGGGAAATGAAAAACTGTTTTTT. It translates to CASSVGDRGNEKLFF. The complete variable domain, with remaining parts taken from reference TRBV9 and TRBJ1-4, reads DSGVTQTPKHLITATGQRVTLRCSPRSGDLSVYWYQQSLDQGLQFLIQYYNGEERAKGNILERFSAQQFPDLHSELNLSSLELGDSALYFCASSVGDRGNEKLFFGSGTQLSVL.

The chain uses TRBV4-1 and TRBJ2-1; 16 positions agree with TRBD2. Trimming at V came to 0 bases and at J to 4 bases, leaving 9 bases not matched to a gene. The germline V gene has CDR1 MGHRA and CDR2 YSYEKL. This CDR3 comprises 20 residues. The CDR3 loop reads CASSQDGGTSGRAGYNEQFF. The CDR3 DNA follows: TGCGCCAGCAGCCAAGATGGGGGGACTAGCGGGAGGGCCGGTTACAATGAGCAGTTCTTC.

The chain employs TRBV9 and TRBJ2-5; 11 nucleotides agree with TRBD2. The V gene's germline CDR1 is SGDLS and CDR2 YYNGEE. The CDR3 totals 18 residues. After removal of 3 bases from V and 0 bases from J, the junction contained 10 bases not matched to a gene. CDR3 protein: CASSARGTSGSYQETQYF. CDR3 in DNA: TGTGCCAGCAGCGCCCGGGGGACTAGCGGAAGTTACCAAGAGACCCAGTACTTC. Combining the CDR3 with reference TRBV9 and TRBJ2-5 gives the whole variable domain DSGVTQTPKHLITATGQRVTLRCSPRSGDLSVYWYQQSLDQGLQFLIQYYNGEERAKGNILERFSAQQFPDLHSELNLSSLELGDSALYFCASSARGTSGSYQETQYFGPGTRLLVL.

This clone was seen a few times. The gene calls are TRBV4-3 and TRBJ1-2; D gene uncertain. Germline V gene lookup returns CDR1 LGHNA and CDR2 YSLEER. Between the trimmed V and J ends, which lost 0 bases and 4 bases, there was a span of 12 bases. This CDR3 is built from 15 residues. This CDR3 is CASSQDLASLYGYTF. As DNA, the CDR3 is TGCGCCAGCAGCCAAGACCTGGCCAGTCTCTATGGCTACACCTTC.

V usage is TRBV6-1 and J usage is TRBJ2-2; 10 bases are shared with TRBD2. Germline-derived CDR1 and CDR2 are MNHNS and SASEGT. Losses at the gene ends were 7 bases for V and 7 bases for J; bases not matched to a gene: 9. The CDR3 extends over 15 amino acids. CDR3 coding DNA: TGTGCCAGCACCGGAGCGGGGGGGCCAATCGGGGAGCTGTTTTTT. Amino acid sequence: CASTGAGGPIGELFF.

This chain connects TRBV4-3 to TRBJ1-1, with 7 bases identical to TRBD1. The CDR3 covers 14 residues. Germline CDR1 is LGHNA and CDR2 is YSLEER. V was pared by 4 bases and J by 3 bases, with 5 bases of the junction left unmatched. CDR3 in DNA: TGCGCCAGCAGCCGAGACAGGGTAGACACTGAAGCTTTCTTT. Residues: CASSRDRVDTEAFF.

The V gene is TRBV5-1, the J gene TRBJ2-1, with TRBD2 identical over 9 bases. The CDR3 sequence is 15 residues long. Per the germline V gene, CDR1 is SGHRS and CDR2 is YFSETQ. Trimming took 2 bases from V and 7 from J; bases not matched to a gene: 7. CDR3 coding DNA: TGCGCCAGCAGCTTCGTAGCGGGAGATTTGAATGAGCAGTTCTTC. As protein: CASSFVAGDLNEQFF.

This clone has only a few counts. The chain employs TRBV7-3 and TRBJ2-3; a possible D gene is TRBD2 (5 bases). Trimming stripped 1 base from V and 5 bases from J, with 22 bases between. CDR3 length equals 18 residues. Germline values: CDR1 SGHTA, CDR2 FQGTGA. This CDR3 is CASSLNPRRRAPGDTQYF. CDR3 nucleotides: TGTGCCAGCAGCTTAAATCCTAGGAGGAGAGCACCGGGAGATACGCAGTATTTT.

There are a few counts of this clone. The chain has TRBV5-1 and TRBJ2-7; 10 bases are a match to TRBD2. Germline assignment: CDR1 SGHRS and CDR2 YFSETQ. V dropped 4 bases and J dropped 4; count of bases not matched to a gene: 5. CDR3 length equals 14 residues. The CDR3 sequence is CASSPASGGYEQYF. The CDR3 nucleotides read TGCGCCAGCAGCCCTGCTAGCGGGGGTTACGAGCAGTACTTC.

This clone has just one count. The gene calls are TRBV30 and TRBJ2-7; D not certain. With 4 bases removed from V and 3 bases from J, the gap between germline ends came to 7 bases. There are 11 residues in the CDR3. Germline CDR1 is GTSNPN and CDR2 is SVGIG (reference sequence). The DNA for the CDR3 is TGTGCCTGGAAGACGGGCTACGAGCAGTACTTC. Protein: CAWKTGYEQYF.

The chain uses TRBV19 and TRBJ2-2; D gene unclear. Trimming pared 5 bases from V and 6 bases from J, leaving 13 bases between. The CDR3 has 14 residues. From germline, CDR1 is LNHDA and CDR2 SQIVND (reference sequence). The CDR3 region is CASSPLGSPGELFF. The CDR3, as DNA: TGTGCCAGTAGTCCGCTTGGTAGCCCCGGGGAGCTGTTTTTT.

The CDR3: CASSGTGTGTLIAGYTF. In nucleotides, the CDR3 is TGTGCCAGCAGTGGGACCGGGACAGGGACTTTAATTGCGGGCTACACCTTC. This chain links TRBV6-1 with TRBJ1-2; 9 bases line up with TRBD1. The germline V gene encodes CDR1 MNHNS and CDR2 SASEGT. The CDR3 is made up of 17 amino acids. After removal of 4 bases from V and 8 bases from J, the junction contained 17 bases not matched to a gene.

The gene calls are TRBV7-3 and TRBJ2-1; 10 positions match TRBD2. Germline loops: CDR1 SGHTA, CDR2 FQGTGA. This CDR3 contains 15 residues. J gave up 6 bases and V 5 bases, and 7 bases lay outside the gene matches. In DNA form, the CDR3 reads TGTGCCAGCAGCCTAGCGGGAGAGCCAGGCAATGAGCAGTTCTTC. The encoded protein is CASSLAGEPGNEQFF.